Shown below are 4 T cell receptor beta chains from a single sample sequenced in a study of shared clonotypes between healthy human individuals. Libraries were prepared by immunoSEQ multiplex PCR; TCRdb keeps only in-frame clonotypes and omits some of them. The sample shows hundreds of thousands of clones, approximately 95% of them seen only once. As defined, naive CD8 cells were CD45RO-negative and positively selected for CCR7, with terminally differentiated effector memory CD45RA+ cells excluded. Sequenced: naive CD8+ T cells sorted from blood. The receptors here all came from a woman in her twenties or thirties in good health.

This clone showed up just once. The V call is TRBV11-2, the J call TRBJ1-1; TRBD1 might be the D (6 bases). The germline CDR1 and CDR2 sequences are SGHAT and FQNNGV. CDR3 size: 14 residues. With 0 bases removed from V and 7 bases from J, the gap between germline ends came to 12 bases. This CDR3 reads CASSLEGALDEAFF. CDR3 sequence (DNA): TGTGCCAGCAGCTTAGAGGGGGCTCTGGATGAAGCTTTCTTT.

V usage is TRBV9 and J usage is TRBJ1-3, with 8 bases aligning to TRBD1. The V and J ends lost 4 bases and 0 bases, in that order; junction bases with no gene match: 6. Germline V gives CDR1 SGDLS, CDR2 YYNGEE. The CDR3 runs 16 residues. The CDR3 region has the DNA TGTGCCAGCAGCAGCCGACAGGGGAGCTCTGGAAACACCATATATTTT. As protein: CASSSRQGSSGNTIYF.

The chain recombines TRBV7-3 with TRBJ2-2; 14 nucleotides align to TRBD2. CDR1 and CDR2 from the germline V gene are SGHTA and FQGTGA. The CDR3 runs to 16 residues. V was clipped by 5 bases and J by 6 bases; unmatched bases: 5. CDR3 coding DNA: TGTGCCAGCAGCCAAGGGACTAGCGGGAGCTCCGGGGAGCTGTTTTTT. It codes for CASSQGTSGSSGELFF.

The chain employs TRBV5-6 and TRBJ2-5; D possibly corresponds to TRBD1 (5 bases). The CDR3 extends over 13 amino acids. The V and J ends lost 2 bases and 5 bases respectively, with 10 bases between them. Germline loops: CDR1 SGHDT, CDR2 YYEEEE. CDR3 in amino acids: CASSLDSMETQYF. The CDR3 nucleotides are TGTGCCAGCAGCTTAGACAGCATGGAGACCCAGTACTTC.